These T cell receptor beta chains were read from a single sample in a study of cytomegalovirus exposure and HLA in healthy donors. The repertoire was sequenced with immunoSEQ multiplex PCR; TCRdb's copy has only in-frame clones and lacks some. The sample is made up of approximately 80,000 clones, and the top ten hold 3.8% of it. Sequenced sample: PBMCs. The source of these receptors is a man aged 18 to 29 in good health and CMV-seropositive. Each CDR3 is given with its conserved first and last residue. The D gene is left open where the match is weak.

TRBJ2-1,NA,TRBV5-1,CASSPTSQGSYNEQFF,TGCGCCAGCAGCCCAACTTCGCAGGGCTCCTACAATGAGCAGTTCTTC
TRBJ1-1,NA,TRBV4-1,CASSQPGGDTEAFF,TGCGCCAGCAGCCAGCCGGGGGGGGACACTGAAGCTTTCTTT
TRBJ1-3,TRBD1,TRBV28,CASSFPDRGGNTIYF,TGCGCCAGCAGTTTTCCTGACAGGGGTGGAAACACCATATATTTT
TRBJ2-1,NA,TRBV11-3,CASSLGSTDYNEQFF,TGTGCCAGCAGCTTAGGAAGTACAGACTACAATGAGCAGTTCTTC
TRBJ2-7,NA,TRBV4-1,CASSQDLRDYEQYF,TGCGCCAGCAGCCAAGATCTACGGGACTACGAGCAGTACTTC
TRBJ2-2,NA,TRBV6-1,CASSTGLTNTGELFF,TGTGCCAGCAGCACCGGACTGACGAACACCGGGGAGCTGTTTTTT
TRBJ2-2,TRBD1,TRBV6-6,CASSYFQTGAGGELFF,TGTGCCAGCAGTTATTTCCAGACAGGGGCTGGCGGGGAGCTGTTTTTT
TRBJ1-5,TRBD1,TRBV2,CASRGQSNQPQHF,TGTGCCAGCAGGGGACAGTCGAATCAGCCCCAGCATTTT
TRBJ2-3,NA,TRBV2,CASSDGGGPTDTQYF,TGTGCCAGCAGTGATGGGGGGGGCCCCACAGATACGCAGTATTTT
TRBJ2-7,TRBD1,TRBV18,CASSRGTANYEQYF,TGTGCCAGCTCACGGGGGACAGCCAACTACGAGCAGTACTTC
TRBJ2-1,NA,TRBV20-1,CSARDTRPQFF,TGCAGTGCTAGAGATACTAGACCGCAGTTCTTC
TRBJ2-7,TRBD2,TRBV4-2,CASSQVGSGRDEQYF,TGTGCCAGCAGCCAAGTCGGCAGCGGGAGAGACGAGCAGTACTTC
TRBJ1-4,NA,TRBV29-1,CSVEDPGDTDEKLFF,TGCAGCGTTGAAGATCCCGGGGACACCGATGAAAAACTGTTTTTT
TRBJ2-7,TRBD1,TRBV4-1,CASSLKKGTGASYEQYF,TGCGCCAGCAGCCTAAAAAAGGGGACAGGGGCCTCCTACGAGCAGTACTTC
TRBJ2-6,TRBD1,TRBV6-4,CASSGTGGAGANVLTF,TGTGCCAGCAGCGGGACAGGGGGCGCTGGGGCCAACGTCCTGACTTTC
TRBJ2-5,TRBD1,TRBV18,CASSPPGGLMETQYF,TGTGCCAGCTCACCACCAGGGGGCTTAATGGAGACCCAGTACTTC
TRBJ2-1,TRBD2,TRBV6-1,CASRGGRVGYNEQFF,TGTGCCAGCCGGGGGGGTCGGGTCGGGTACAATGAGCAGTTCTTC
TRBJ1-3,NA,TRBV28,CASSLRGSGNTIYF,TGTGCCAGCAGTTTAAGGGGCTCCGGAAACACCATATATTTT
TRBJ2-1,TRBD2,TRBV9,CASSLQPGLAGNEQFF,TGTGCCAGCAGCCTCCAACCGGGACTAGCGGGCAATGAGCAGTTCTTC
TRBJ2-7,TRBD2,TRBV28,CASSLVRGEQYF,TGTGCCAGCAGTTTAGTGCGGGGGGAGCAGTACTTC
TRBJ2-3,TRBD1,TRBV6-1,CASSSRDRNTDTQYF,TGTGCCAGCAGTAGTCGGGACAGAAACACAGATACGCAGTATTTT
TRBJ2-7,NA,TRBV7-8,CASSVLISGSSSYEQYF,TGTGCCAGCAGCGTTCTTATATCAGGGTCGAGCTCCTACGAGCAGTACTTC
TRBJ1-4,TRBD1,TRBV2,CAWTGGAGENEKLFF,TGTGCCTGGACAGGGGGGGCCGGGGAGAATGAAAAACTGTTTTTT
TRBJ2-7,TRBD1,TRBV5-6,CASSLVPRGQGIPYEQYF,TGTGCCAGCAGCTTGGTTCCGCGTGGACAGGGGATCCCCTACGAGCAGTACTTC
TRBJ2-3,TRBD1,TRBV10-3,CAIGGQGTDTQYF,TGTGCCATCGGAGGACAGGGCACAGATACGCAGTATTTT
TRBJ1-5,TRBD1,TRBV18,CASSQQGKDQPQHF,TGTGCCAGCTCGCAACAGGGGAAGGATCAGCCCCAGCATTTT
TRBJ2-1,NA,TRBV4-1,CASSRSQDRYNEQFF,TGCGCCAGCAGCCGCAGCCAAGACAGGTACAATGAGCAGTTCTTC
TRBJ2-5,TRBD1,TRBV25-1,CASSGQGTETQYF,TGTGCCAGCAGCGGACAGGGTACGGAGACCCAGTACTTC
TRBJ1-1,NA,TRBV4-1,CASSQIGGTEAFF,TGCGCCAGCAGCCAAATTGGGGGGACTGAAGCTTTCTTT
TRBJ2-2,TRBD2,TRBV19,CASTPRGANTGELFF,TGTGCCAGTACCCCGCGGGGGGCGAACACCGGGGAGCTGTTTTTT
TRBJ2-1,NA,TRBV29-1,CSVGDRYNEQFF,TGCAGCGTTGGTGACAGGTACAATGAGCAGTTCTTC
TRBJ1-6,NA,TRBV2,CARSDLPDSPLHF,TGTGCCAGATCGGACTTGCCAGATTCACCCCTCCACTTT
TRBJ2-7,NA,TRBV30,CAWSMDSGNEQYF,TGTGCCTGGAGTATGGACTCGGGTAACGAGCAGTACTTC
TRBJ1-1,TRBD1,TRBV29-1,CSTTTGGNTEAFF,TGCAGCACCACGACAGGGGGGAACACTGAAGCTTTCTTT
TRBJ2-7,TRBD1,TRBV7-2,CASSGTGSSYEQYF,TGTGCCAGCAGCGGGACAGGGAGCTCCTACGAGCAGTACTTC
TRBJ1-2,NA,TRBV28,CASSTPTEIYGYTF,TGTGCCAGCAGTACTCCCACCGAAATCTATGGCTACACCTTC
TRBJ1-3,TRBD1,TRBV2,CASRNRGGNTIYF,TGTGCCAGCCGGAACAGGGGTGGAAACACCATATATTTT
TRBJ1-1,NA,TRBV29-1,CSVEGQNTEAFF,TGCAGCGTTGAAGGGCAGAACACTGAAGCTTTCTTT
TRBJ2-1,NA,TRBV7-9,CASSDNTPLYNEQFF,TGTGCCAGCAGCGATAATACACCCCTCTACAATGAGCAGTTCTTC
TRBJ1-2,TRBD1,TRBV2,CASSPTGTGGKGYTF,TGTGCCAGCAGTCCCACCGGGACAGGGGGCAAAGGCTACACCTTC
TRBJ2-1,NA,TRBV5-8,CASSLVSNEQFF,TGTGCCAGCAGCTTGGTCAGCAATGAGCAGTTCTTC
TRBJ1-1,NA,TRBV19,CASSMGQDTNTEAFF,TGTGCCAGTAGTATGGGTCAGGATACGAACACTGAAGCTTTCTTT
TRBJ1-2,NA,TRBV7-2,CASSWQGVYGYTF,TGTGCCAGCAGCTGGCAGGGTGTATATGGCTACACCTTC
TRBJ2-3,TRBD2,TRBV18,CASSAGGQADTQYF,TGTGCCAGCTCCGCGGGGGGGCAGGCAGATACGCAGTATTTT
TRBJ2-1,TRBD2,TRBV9,CASSGGLAGAYNEQFF,TGTGCCAGCAGCGGGGGACTAGCGGGAGCCTACAATGAGCAGTTCTTC
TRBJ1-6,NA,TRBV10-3,CAISELHESPLHF,TGTGCCATCAGTGAGTTACATGAATCACCCCTCCACTTT
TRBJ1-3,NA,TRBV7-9,CASSLIPDSGNTIYF,TGTGCCAGCAGCTTAATCCCAGACTCTGGAAACACCATATATTTT
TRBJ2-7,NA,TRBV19,CASARSGGGHYEQYF,TGTGCCAGTGCAAGGTCCGGGGGTGGTCATTACGAGCAGTACTTC
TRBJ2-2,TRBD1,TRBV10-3,CAISEETGPNTGELFF,TGTGCCATCAGTGAAGAGACAGGGCCGAACACCGGGGAGCTGTTTTTT
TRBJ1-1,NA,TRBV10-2,CASSDSAGVPEAFF,TGCGCCAGCAGTGATTCGGCGGGGGTCCCTGAAGCTTTCTTT
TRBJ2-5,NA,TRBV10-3,CAISVESGPNVETQYF,TGTGCCATCAGTGTAGAGAGCGGCCCCAACGTGGAGACCCAGTACTTC
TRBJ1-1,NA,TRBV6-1,CASTTGGKTEAFF,TGTGCCAGCACCACGGGGGGAAAGACTGAAGCTTTCTTT
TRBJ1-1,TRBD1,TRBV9,CASSRRNRGNTEAFF,TGTGCCAGCAGCCGGAGGAACAGGGGGAATACTGAAGCTTTCTTT
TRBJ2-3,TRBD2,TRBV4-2,CASSRGLAGGPGTDTQYF,TGTGCCAGCAGCCGTGGACTAGCGGGGGGGCCGGGCACAGATACGCAGTATTTT
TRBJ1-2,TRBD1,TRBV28,CASSFILGQGDYGYTF,TGTGCCAGCAGTTTTATACTAGGACAGGGAGACTATGGCTACACCTTC
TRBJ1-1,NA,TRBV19,CASSMRLTNTEAFF,TGTGCCAGTAGTATGAGGCTGACGAACACTGAAGCTTTCTTT
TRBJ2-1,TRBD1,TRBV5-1,CASSPGTGGNSYNEQFF,TGCGCCAGCAGCCCGGGGACAGGGGGCAACTCCTACAATGAGCAGTTCTTC
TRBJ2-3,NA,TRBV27,CASSLNRVIGTDTQYF,TGTGCCAGCAGTTTAAACAGGGTAATTGGCACAGATACGCAGTATTTT
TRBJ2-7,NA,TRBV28,CASSLYQLASGQYF,TGTGCCAGCAGTTTATACCAATTAGCTTCGGGGCAGTACTTC